This TCR beta chain was sequenced in a study of Graves' ophthalmopathy and Graves' hyperthyroidism. Study-wide context: Peripheral blood sampling occurred at initial diagnosis, before any treatment.

RNA transcripts were the source from which TCR beta CDR3 regions were amplified. The first-round RT-PCR employed HTBI primers together with the Qiagen OneStep RT-PCR kit. A multiplex PCR was then performed as the second round. TCRdb independently ran MiXCR on the multiplex PCR reads; one entry per CDR3 protein. The data show about 220,000 distinct CDR3 sequences, with about 22% seen just once and approximately 39% held by the top ten. To note about this clonotype: What it recognizes is unknown.

Findings and limits, study-wide: The authors also found most expanded thyroid clonotypes above 0.001 frequency in blood.

Under 3 months in duration, the ophthalmopathy in affected donors had moderate-to-severe activity, CAS ≥3 and NOSPECS ≥4. Germline CDR1 reads MNHEY; CDR2 reads SVGEGT. The CDR3 totals 15 residues. Trimming cost V 4 bases and J 2 bases; bases outside gene matches: 6. Sequencing input: peripheral blood. The clonotype was recovered from a woman aged 45 to 65 with Graves' ophthalmopathy. The genes are TRBV6-2 or TRBV6-3 and TRBJ2-5; TRBD1 agrees at 8 bases. In DNA, the CDR3 is TGTGCCAGCAGTTCAGCGGACAGGGATCAAGAGACCCAGTACTTC. Protein product: CASSSADRDQETQYF.